A single sample is the source of the 5 T cell receptor beta chains below, sequenced in a study of T cells in Graves' hyperthyroidism and ophthalmopathy. TCR beta CDR3 regions were amplified from RNA. Using the HTBI primer set, a first-round RT-PCR was run on the TCR CDR3. One entry per CDR3 protein, called by TCRdb with MiXCR from the multiplex PCR reads. The table lists almost 600,000 distinct CDR3 sequences, around 42% of them singletons, with about 8.3% in the top ten. Sequencing was done on a sample of peripheral blood or thyroid tissue (not recorded which). The receptors here all came from a woman younger than 35 with Graves' hyperthyroidism.

This clonotype came up a few times. The chain recombines TRBV29-1 with TRBJ1-5; TRBD1 matches at 7 bases. Germline V gene lookup returns CDR1 SQVTM and CDR2 ANQGSEA. The CDR3 extends over 12 amino acids. With 7 bases clipped from V and 6 bases from J, the junction kept 6 bases outside the gene matches. The CDR3 nucleotides are TGCAGCGCTAGACAGGGCCGTCAGCCCCAGCATTTT. Translated, it gives CSARQGRQPQHF.

At least ten counts were recorded for this clonotype. The junction departs from germline at one end; a sequencing error may be responsible. The V and J genes are TRBV5-1 and TRBJ2-5; possible D gene TRBD2, 5 bases. CDR3 length equals 15 residues. CDR1 and CDR2 (germline): SGHRS, YFSETQ. CDR3 loop: CASNLFGVGEETQYF. DNA for the CDR3: TGCGCCAGCAACTTGTTCGGGGTTGGGGAAGAGACCCAGTACTTC.

This clonotype appeared many times. V is TRBV3-1 and J is TRBJ1-3; 7 nucleotides line up with TRBD1. Trimming cost V 4 bases and J 3 bases; bases outside gene matches: 6. CDR1 is LGHDT, CDR2 YNNKEL, per germline (reference sequence). This CDR3 has 15 residues. As DNA, the CDR3 is TGTGCCAGCAGCCCTGGGACAGTGAGTGGAAACACCATATATTTT. The encoded protein is CASSPGTVSGNTIYF.

This clonotype was recorded only once. The conserved final phenylalanine or tryptophan is absent from the CDR3, which likely points to a read error. No DNA is shown, since the ends of the CDR3 on it are uncertain; the CDR3 is the one TCRdb lists. This chain uses TRBV24-1 with TRBJ1-6. From its first to its last residue, the CDR3 has 8 amino acids. Looked up from germline, CDR1 is KGHDR and CDR2 is SFDVKD. The CDR3 sequence is CATSDPSS.

This clonotype was detected ten times or more. The chain joins TRBV5-6 to TRBJ1-5; D remains ambiguous. The CDR3 is 17 amino acids. The germline V and J ends were trimmed by 1 base and 2 bases, with 16 bases remaining between them. CDR1 and CDR2 from the germline V gene are SGHDT and YYEEEE. This CDR3 is CASSLNYLFGGNQPQHF. The CDR3 coding sequence is TGTGCCAGCAGCTTGAATTATCTATTCGGGGGCAATCAGCCCCAGCATTTT.